This T cell receptor (beta chain) was sequenced for a study of regulatory T cells in long-lasting Graves disease (dated by TCRdb to the early 2020s). Regarding the research as a whole: Persistent Graves' disease was defined as persistently positive TSH receptor autoantibodies together with antithyroid drug treatment for over 5 years. Peripheral blood TCR sequencing and RNA sequencing compared persistent Graves' disease patients with newly diagnosed Graves' disease patients. A total of around 35 samples were covered by TCR sequencing, comprising approximately 13 persistent and around 20 newly diagnosed Graves' disease patients. Persistent Graves' disease patients in the clinical cohort had taken antithyroid drugs for 8 to 12 years on average. The study took place in China and was registered as a clinical trial.

Beyond this particular receptor, the publication reports: TRBV28, TRBJ1-2 and TRBJ2-5 were preferentially used in persistent disease, while TRBV20-1 and TRBJ2-1 were favored in newly diagnosed disease. Only the TCR beta chain was sequenced and analyzed. The study examined only peripheral blood because the primary lesion, thyroid tissue, could not be accessed. The authors noted that the small sample size was a limitation that may lower accuracy. Compared with newly diagnosed patients, patients with persistent Graves' disease had lower TCR Shannon entropy and fewer highly expanded clones, which suggests clonal expansion. Persistent patients shared more public clonotypes among themselves (over 2,500) than newly diagnosed patients did (about 1,000).

V gives up 4 bases and J gives up 5 bases, and the segment between their germline ends measures 14 bases. CDR3 length: 15 amino acids, cysteine to phenylalanine. The sequence is cut down to CDR3 DNA, 45 bases in frame from base 1. Reading the germline V gene gives CDR1 MDHEN and CDR2 SYDVKM. Details on this clonotype: Its recognized antigen is unknown. Being one base from a much bigger clone, this may be a read error.

Library creation used multiplex PCR. For sequencing, an Illumina HiSeq 4000 was employed. iRepertoire HTBI primers and Arm-PCR amplification of CDR3 regions were used to construct TCR beta libraries. Before sequencing, the PCR products went through gel purification. Per the original workflow: Gene usage analysis of CDR3 amino acid clonotypes used the 62 TRBV and about 13 TRBJ segments found across samples. COPE and FqMerger were used to merge the filtered high-quality paired reads into contigs. BLAST was used to align contigs to IMGT TRBV, TRBD and TRBJ reference genes, with CDR3 defined following IMGT. Clonotypes above 0.1% frequency were classified as highly expanded clones. Shannon entropy was used to measure repertoire diversity, and the Gini coefficient was used to measure V-J evenness. A clonotype found in more than one individual was treated as public. The public sequencing data were trimmed at Q25 with fastp and processed into clonotypes with MiXCR by TCRdb, which kept only in-frame beta chains. Each record represents a unique CDR3 protein, reported with the most common genes and DNA among its rows. The V and J calls and clone size are TCRdb's, not the authors'. The sample table shows under 500,000 distinct CDR3 sequences, and under 25% are seen once. 7% to 9.5% of the sample rests with the top ten.

The time point label, as the study defines it: persistent/refractory GD, antithyroid drugs over 5 years with positive TRAb. For both TCR sequencing and RNA sequencing, RNA was extracted from PBMCs in TRIzol. The diagnosis of Graves' disease was made according to American Thyroid Association guidelines. Patients were recruited from an endocrinology department in Xi'an, China. Each patient gave approximately 8.8 milliliters of peripheral blood, collected in an EDTA anticoagulant tube. Ficoll Paque Plus density gradient separation was used to isolate PBMCs, and no further T cell sorting was done. RNA quality was checked with an Agilent 2100 Bioanalyzer and agarose gel, and concentration with a NanoDrop 2000.

This clonotype was obtained from a female donor with Graves disease. Sequencing was performed on peripheral blood mononuclear cells (PBMCs), taken when the disease was refractory, from a patient treated with antithyroid drugs. This chain is built from TRBV28 and TRBJ2-2, with no D gene named confidently. The CDR3 reads CASSSVDRTTGELFF. The nucleotide sequence reads as follows: TGTGCCAGCAGTTCAGTGGATCGAACGACCGGGGAGCTGTTTTTT.